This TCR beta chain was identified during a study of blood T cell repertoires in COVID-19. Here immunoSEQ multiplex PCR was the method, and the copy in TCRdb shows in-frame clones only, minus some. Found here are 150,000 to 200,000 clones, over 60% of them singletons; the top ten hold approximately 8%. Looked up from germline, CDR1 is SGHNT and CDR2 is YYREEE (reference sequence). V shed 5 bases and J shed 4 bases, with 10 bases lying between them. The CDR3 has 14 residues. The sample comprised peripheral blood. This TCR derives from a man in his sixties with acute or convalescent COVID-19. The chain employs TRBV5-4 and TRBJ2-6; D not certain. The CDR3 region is CASRSAGGANVLTF. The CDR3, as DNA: TGTGCCAGCAGGAGCGCTGGGGGGGCCAACGTCCTGACTTTC.